These 26 T cell receptor beta chains were sequenced from one sample in a study of T cell repertoires in cytomegalovirus infection. TCRdb recomputed calls from the reads with MiXCR, one row per CDR3 protein. The table includes approximately 700,000 distinct CDR3 sequences, 35% to 45% detected once. The sample consisted of PBMCs. The source is a human donor in good health (CMV status not recorded). Some clones in this sample may be carry-over from other donors' samples.

The chain employs TRBV7-2 and TRBJ1-3, with D possibly matching TRBD1 (5 bases). The CDR3 is made up of 15 amino acids. Germline V gives CDR1 SGHTA, CDR2 FQGNSA. With 7 bases removed from V and 2 bases from J, the gap between germline ends came to 15 bases. The CDR3 nucleotides are TGTGCCAGCATTCTTGGGGGGGGGACTGGAAACACCATATATTTT. Translation gives CASILGGGTGNTIYF.

This clonotype came up a few times. This CDR3 reads CASSYGRGYTF. The CDR3 DNA reads TGTGCCAGCAGTTATGGGAGAGGCTACACCTTC. The chain joins TRBV6-2 or TRBV6-3 to TRBJ1-2, with D uncertain. CDR3 length equals 11 residues. V was trimmed by 3 bases and J by 8 bases, leaving 7 bases between them. The germline V gene encodes CDR1 MNHEY and CDR2 SVGEGT.

V and J are TRBV7-2 and TRBJ2-1, with TRBD2 identical over 9 bases. The CDR3 covers 15 residues. The V segment lost 1 base and the J segment 4 bases; nucleotides outside the gene matches: 2. Per the germline V gene, CDR1 is SGHTA and CDR2 is FQGNSA. This chain's CDR3 is CASSLVTSGYNEQFF. The CDR3 coding sequence is TGTGCCAGCAGCTTAGTGACTAGCGGATACAATGAGCAGTTCTTC.

This clonotype was observed a handful of times. This chain uses TRBV2 with TRBJ1-5, with D perhaps matching TRBD1 (6 bases). The CDR3 totals 15 residues. Per germline, CDR1 SNHLY and CDR2 FYNNEI. Deletions cut 8 bases from V and 2 bases from J, with 16 bases between. This chain's CDR3 is CASAFQGKGNQPQHF. CDR3 sequence (DNA): TGTGCCAGCGCCTTCCAGGGGAAAGGCAATCAGCCCCAGCATTTT.

The chain uses TRBV29-1 and TRBJ2-4, with 9 bases lining up with TRBD1. Unmatched junction bases numbered 6, after V lost 8 bases and J lost 4 bases. Germline CDR1 and CDR2: SQVTM and ANQGSEA. This CDR3 is 13 amino acids long. DNA for the CDR3: TGCAGCCCCGACGGGACAGGGAAAAACATTCAGTACTTC. The encoded protein is CSPDGTGKNIQYF.

This chain links TRBV19 with TRBJ2-7; perhaps D is TRBD1 or TRBD2 (5 bases each). The CDR3 runs to 13 residues. Germline V gene lookup returns CDR1 LNHDA and CDR2 SQIVND (reference sequence). V shed 2 bases and J shed 6 bases, with 11 bases lying between them. CDR3 nucleotide sequence: TGTGCCAGTAGTATAACCTCCGGGGCCGAGCAGTACTTC. Protein product: CASSITSGAEQYF.

This clonotype was seen repeatedly, ten times or more. This chain connects TRBV7-2 to TRBJ2-5; 10 bases agree with TRBD2. The CDR3 extends over 15 amino acids. CDR1 is SGHTA and CDR2 is FQGNSA in the germline V gene. The V gene end was trimmed by 4 bases and the J gene end by 7 bases; junction bases not matched to a gene: 9. The CDR3 sequence: CASSSSLAGVVTQYF. CDR3 coding DNA: TGTGCCAGCAGCTCCAGCCTAGCGGGAGTCGTGACCCAGTACTTC.

This chain uses TRBV27 with TRBJ2-5, with TRBD2 as a possible D gene (6 bases). The CDR3 length is 12 residues. The germline CDR1 and CDR2 sequences are MNHEY and SMNVEV (reference sequence). V was trimmed by 11 bases and J by 4 bases, leaving 14 bases between them. For the CDR3, the DNA is TGTGCCCGCGGTCTGCGGGGAGAGACCCAGTACTTC. Translating it yields CARGLRGETQYF.

The sample holds many counts of this clonotype. This chain links TRBV7-6 with TRBJ2-7, with 10 bases fitting TRBD1. V gave up 5 bases and J gave up 4 bases; unmatched junction bases: 5. The CDR3 extends over 14 amino acids. The V gene's germline CDR1 is SGHVS and CDR2 FNYEAQ. The CDR3 loop is CASSDGDRGYEQYF. The DNA for the CDR3 is TGTGCCAGCAGCGACGGGGACAGGGGTTACGAGCAGTACTTC.

This sequence joins TRBV14 and TRBJ1-4, with TRBD1 matching 7 bases. The CDR3 is made up of 17 amino acids. V shed 4 bases, J shed 4 bases, and the junction held 12 bases outside the gene matches. Germline V gives CDR1 SGHDN, CDR2 FVKESK. The CDR3 protein is CASSRHQGGRRNEKLFF. For the CDR3, the DNA is TGTGCCAGCAGCCGACACCAGGGGGGGAGACGTAATGAAAAACTGTTTTTT.

J is TRBJ1-6 and V is TRBV2, with a tentative D call TRBD1 (5 bases). Trimming cost V 8 bases and J 7 bases, with 12 bases left between them. CDR1 is SNHLY, CDR2 FYNNEI, per germline. The CDR3 is 13 amino acids. The CDR3 DNA is TGTGCCAGCCGTCCGGCAGGGAATTCACCCCTCCACTTT. Translating it yields CASRPAGNSPLHF.

In its sample, this clonotype was seen a few times. The junction does not match germline at one end; this may be a read error. This rearrangement joins TRBV7-9 to TRBJ1-2, with D possibly being TRBD1 (5 bases). The germline V gene encodes CDR1 SEHNR and CDR2 FQNEAQ (reference sequence). CDR3 length: 12 amino acids. This chain's CDR3 is CASSLGTAIPNF. CDR3 coding DNA: TGTGCCAGCAGCCTCGGGACCGCCATCCCAAACTTC.

The J gene is TRBJ2-1, the V gene TRBV24-1, with TRBD2 as a possible D gene (6 bases). Between the trimmed V and J ends, which lost 3 bases and 2 bases, there was a span of 25 bases. Per germline, CDR1 KGHDR and CDR2 SFDVKD. The CDR3 contains 20 residues. The CDR3 DNA is TGTGCCACCAGTGATGACGTTGGTGTTTACGGGGGAGAGACCTACAATGAGCAGTTCTTC. It specifies CATSDDVGVYGGETYNEQFF.

Only a few counts were recorded for this clonotype. The chain carries TRBV12-3 or TRBV12-4 and TRBJ1-5; no clear D gene. V was cut by 5 bases and J by 0 bases, with 14 bases left in between. This CDR3 is 16 amino acids long. The DNA for the CDR3 is TGTGCCAGCAGTCCGGACGGACCGTATAGCAATCAGCCCCAGCATTTT. It encodes CASSPDGPYSNQPQHF.

The gene calls are TRBV6-1 and TRBJ1-1; no clear D gene. The CDR3 sequence is 15 residues long. Per the germline V gene, CDR1 is MNHNS and CDR2 is SASEGT. Trimming took 1 base from V and 4 from J, leaving 13 bases between them. The CDR3 is CASSEGAVYGTEAFF. The CDR3, as DNA: TGTGCCAGCAGTGAAGGGGCGGTCTATGGCACTGAAGCTTTCTTT.

The V call is TRBV11-2, the J call TRBJ2-2; D uncertain. CDR1 SGHAT and CDR2 FQNNGV come from the germline V gene. The germline V and J ends were trimmed by 3 bases and 0 bases, with 8 bases remaining between them. The CDR3 length is 15 residues. DNA for the CDR3: TGTGCCAGCAGCTTCGCCCAGGCGAACACCGGGGAGCTGTTTTTT. Its protein product is CASSFAQANTGELFF.

The chain has TRBV28 and TRBJ1-5; 9 bases agree with TRBD1. Losses at the gene ends were 1 base for V and 5 bases for J; bases not matched to a gene: 15. CDR1 MDHEN and CDR2 SYDVKM come from the germline V gene. CDR3 length: 19 residues. For the CDR3, the DNA is TGTGCCAGCAGTTTATCGGGACAGGGATCCCCCTTTAAGGATCAGCCCCAGCATTTT. Amino acid sequence: CASSLSGQGSPFKDQPQHF.

This clonotype was seen a few times. The chain uses TRBV2 and TRBJ2-7; D remains unclear. The V end lost 3 bases, the J end lost 2 bases, and 11 bases lay between the germline ends. The germline gives CDR1 SNHLY, CDR2 FYNNEI. The CDR3 extends over 14 amino acids. The CDR3: CASSEGRPTYEQYF. In DNA form, the CDR3 reads TGTGCCAGCAGTGAGGGTAGACCTACCTACGAGCAGTACTTC.

The chain recombines TRBV29-1 with TRBJ2-7; D tentatively fits TRBD1 or TRBD2 (5 bases each). The CDR3 loop spans 11 amino acids. Germline assignment: CDR1 SQVTM and CDR2 ANQGSEA. Trimming removed 6 bases from V and 5 bases from J, with 11 bases in between. CDR3 DNA sequence: TGCAGCGTAGGGACGGGGAACGAGCAGTACTTC. Residues: CSVGTGNEQYF.

For this clonotype: A much bigger clone sits one base away, suggesting this may be a read error. The J gene is TRBJ1-5, the V gene TRBV28, with TRBD1 as a possible D gene (5 bases). This CDR3 region has 15 residues. Germline V gene lookup returns CDR1 MDHEN and CDR2 SYDVKM. Trimming pared 4 bases from V and 9 bases from J, leaving 19 bases between. The CDR3 nucleotides read TGTGCCAGCAGTTCTAACACGGAGGGGTCACGGCCCCAGCATTTT. Encoded protein: CASSSNTEGSRPQHF.

The rearrangement joins TRBV10-3 to TRBJ2-1; 15 bases line up with TRBD2. This CDR3 is 16 amino acids long. The germline gives CDR1 ENHRY, CDR2 SYGVKD. V lost 4 bases, J lost 5 bases, and 3 bases stayed unmatched. CDR3 in amino acids: CAISGRTSGRDNEQFF. DNA of the CDR3: TGTGCCATCAGTGGTAGGACTAGCGGGAGGGACAATGAGCAGTTCTTC.

V is TRBV28 and J is TRBJ1-4; D may be TRBD1 (5 bases). Germline V gives CDR1 MDHEN, CDR2 SYDVKM. The CDR3 consists of 14 residues. V lost 5 bases and J lost 6, with 13 bases in between. The CDR3 nucleotides read TGTGCCAGCAGTCGGCCAGGGACTGATGAAAAACTGTTTTTT. This sequence encodes CASSRPGTDEKLFF. Using reference TRBV28 and TRBJ1-4 for the parts outside the CDR3, the full variable domain is DVKVTQSSRYLVKRTGEKVFLECVQDMDHENMFWYRQDPGLGLRLIYFSYDVKMKEKGDIPEGYSVSREKKERFSLILESASTNQTSMYLCASSRPGTDEKLFFGSGTQLSVL.

This clonotype was counted at least ten times. The junction departs from the called germline gene at one end, perhaps through a read error. J is TRBJ2-5 and V is TRBV7-7; D not certain. The germline V gene has CDR1 SSHAT and CDR2 FNYEAQ (reference sequence). The CDR3 loop spans 14 amino acids. CDR3 residues: CASSASAGQETQYF. CDR3 DNA sequence: TGTGCTAGCAGCGCCAGTGCTGGGCAAGAGACCCAGTACTTC.

This clonotype was seen a handful of times. In nucleotides, the CDR3 is TGTGCCAGCAGTTACGTGACAACGACCACCTATAATTCACCCCTCCACTTT. This gives the protein CASSYVTTTTYNSPLHF. This sequence joins TRBV6-6 and TRBJ1-6; D remains unclear. Germline V gene data show CDR1 as MNHNY and CDR2 as SVGAGI (reference sequence). CDR3 length equals 17 residues. Trimming pared 2 bases from V and 2 bases from J, leaving 13 bases between.

A remark on this clonotype: A single base separates this from a much larger clone, so it may be a read error. The rearrangement joins TRBV7-6 to TRBJ2-5; D unresolved. Germline CDR1 and CDR2: SGHVS and FNYEAQ. This CDR3 is 12 amino acids long. CDR3 nucleotides: TGTGCTAGCAGCTACGGGCAAGAGACCCAGTACTTC. Amino acid sequence: CASSYGQETQYF.

V is TRBV12-3 or TRBV12-4 and J is TRBJ2-5, with 11 positions matching TRBD1. V dropped 7 bases and J dropped 4; count of bases not matched to a gene: 8. The CDR3 has 15 amino acids. CDR3 bases: TGTGCCAGCACTACCGGGACAGGGGGGCGAGAGACCCAGTACTTC. As protein: CASTTGTGGRETQYF.